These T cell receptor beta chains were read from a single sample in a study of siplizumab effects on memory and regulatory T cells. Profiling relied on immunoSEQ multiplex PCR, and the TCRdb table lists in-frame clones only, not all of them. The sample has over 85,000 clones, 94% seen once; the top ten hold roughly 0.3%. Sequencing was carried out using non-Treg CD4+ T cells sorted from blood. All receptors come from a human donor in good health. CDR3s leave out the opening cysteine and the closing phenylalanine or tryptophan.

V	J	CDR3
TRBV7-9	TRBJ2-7	ASSRGTSLTYEQY
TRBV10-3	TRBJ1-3	ATTGDLSGNTIY
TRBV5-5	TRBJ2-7	ASSSEMLAGLAVQY
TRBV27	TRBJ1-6	ASSRGTGSSPLH
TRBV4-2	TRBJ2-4	ASSQGWTALAKNIQY
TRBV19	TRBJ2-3	ASTAPQGGLTDTQY
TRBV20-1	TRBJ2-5	SAREVGTQY
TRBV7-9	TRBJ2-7	ASSPAGGTYEQY
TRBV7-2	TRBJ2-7	ASSLGGAEEGNEQY
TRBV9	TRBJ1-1	ASSVEGGKGTEAF
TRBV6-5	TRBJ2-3	ASSYGDSDTQY
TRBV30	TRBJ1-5	AWSRGQGRQPQH
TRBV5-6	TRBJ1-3	ASSSVQGARGNTIY
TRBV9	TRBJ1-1	ASSVGQGALNTEAF
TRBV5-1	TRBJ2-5	ASSFFRAGQYQETQY
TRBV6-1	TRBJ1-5	ASSEGLSRAQPQH
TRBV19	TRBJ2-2	ASHWSGELF
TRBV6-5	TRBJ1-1	ASSYSILNTEAF
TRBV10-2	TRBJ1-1	ASREDRVTEAF
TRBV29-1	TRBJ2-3	SVRLGDTQY
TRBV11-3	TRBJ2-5	ASSFGLAGKVETQY
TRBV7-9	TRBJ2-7	ASSDIAGQSYEQY
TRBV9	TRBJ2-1	ASSPRLAGGYNEQF
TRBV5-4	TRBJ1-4	ASSTGQARNEKLF
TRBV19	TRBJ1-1	ASSMVGGKGTEAF
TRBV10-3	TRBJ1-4	AISESGGYEKLF
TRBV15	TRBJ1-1	ATSRVVGVSGTEAF
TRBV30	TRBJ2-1	AWVETSGRYNEQF
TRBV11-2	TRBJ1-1	ASSLAQGAEAF
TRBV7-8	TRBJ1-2	ASSSGQAYGYT
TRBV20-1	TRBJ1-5	SASKGQPQH
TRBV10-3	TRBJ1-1	AISGQGGNTEAF
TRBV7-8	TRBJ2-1	ASSSDQGSEQF
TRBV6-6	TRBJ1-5	ASSSSGQPQH
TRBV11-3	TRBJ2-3	ASSPPAGSTDTQY
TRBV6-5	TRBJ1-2	ASSYDRAPRGYT
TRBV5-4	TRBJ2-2	ASSLGQGPGELF
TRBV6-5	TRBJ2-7	AINTRSLYEQY
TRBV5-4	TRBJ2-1	ASSSRDRGGSYNEQF
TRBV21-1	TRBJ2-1	ASSKAGSGSNEQF
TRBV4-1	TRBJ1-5	ASSQIQGAGNQPQH
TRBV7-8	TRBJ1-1	ASSLVRGQTMRTEAF
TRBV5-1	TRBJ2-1	ASSLSGSYNEQF
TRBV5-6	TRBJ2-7	ASGPQGGTYEQY
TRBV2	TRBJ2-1	ASSEGTGGPSDEQF
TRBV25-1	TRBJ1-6	ASSVTGTGRVPLH
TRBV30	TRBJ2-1	AWSRLAGVLVQF
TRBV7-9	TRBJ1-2	ASSLGQGARGYT
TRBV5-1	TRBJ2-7	ASSLGEAGSNEQY
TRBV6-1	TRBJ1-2	ASRTQSSHGYT
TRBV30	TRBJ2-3	AWRDRAGDTQY
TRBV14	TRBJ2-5	ASSQDWPEGTQY
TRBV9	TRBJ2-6	ASSVMQGLLSGANVLT
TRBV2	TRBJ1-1	ASSSDVLAF
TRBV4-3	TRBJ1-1	ASSQTGARNTEAF
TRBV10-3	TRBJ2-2	AISTGTGELF
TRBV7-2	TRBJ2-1	ASSAEGLAELGQF
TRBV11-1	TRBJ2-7	ASAPSVRGHPYEQY
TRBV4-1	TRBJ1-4	ASSQVIEKLF
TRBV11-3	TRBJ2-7	ASSHGTGGFYEQY